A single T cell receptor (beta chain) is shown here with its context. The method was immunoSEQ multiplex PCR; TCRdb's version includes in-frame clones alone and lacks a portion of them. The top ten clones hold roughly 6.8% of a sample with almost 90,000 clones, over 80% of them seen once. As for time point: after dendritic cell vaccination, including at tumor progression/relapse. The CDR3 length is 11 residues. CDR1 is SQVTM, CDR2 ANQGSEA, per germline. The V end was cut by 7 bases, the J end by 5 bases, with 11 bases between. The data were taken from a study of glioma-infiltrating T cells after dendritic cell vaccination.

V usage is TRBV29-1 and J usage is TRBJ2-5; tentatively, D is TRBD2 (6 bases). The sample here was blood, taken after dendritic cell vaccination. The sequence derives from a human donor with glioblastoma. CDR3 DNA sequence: TGCAGCGCTAGCGTGACGGAGACCCAGTACTTC. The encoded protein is CSASVTETQYF. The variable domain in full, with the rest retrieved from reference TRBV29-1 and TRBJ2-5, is SAVISQKPSRDICQRGTSLTIQCQVDSQVTMMFWYRQQPGQSLTLIATANQGSEATYESGFVIDKFPISRPNLTFSTLTVSNMSPEDSSIYLCSASVTETQYFGPGTRLLVL.